This TCR beta chain was documented in a study of T cell responses to AZD1222 COVID-19 vaccine. Study findings and constraints: The study reported that nearly half of spike-specific TCRs target unmutated variant regions. Just 5 to 7 AZD1222 recipients were seropositive at baseline. Among the donors, most were white British and more were female, and clonal diversity was possibly underestimated. Two AZD1222 doses significantly raised spike-specific TCR breadth and depth over controls.

Measured with immunoSEQ multiplex PCR; TCRdb has only the in-frame clones, and not every one. The repertoire holds more than 150,000 clones, with 88% as singletons. As for this clone: What it binds is unknown.

Germline V gene sequence: CDR1 LNHNV, CDR2 YYDKDF (reference sequence). V gave up 4 bases and J gave up 7 bases; unmatched junction bases: 7. The CDR3 contains 15 residues. The source is an adult who received the AZD1222 COVID-19 vaccine. The chain is built from TRBV15 and TRBJ1-4; 9 positions match TRBD1. Sample: peripheral blood, taken 28 days after the second AZD1222 dose. The CDR3 loop is CATSTPGQGIEKLFF. The CDR3 DNA is TGTGCCACCAGCACACCCGGACAGGGGATTGAAAAACTGTTTTTT.